The 14 T cell receptor beta chains below were found in one sample sequenced in a study of monozygotic twins with inflammatory bowel disease. TCRdb re-analyzed the 5' RACE reads; it lists each CDR3 protein once, without DNA. The sample table includes about 380,000 distinct CDR3 sequences. The sequencing input was blood. These receptors all come from a human donor with ulcerative colitis or Crohn's disease, or a healthy co-twin of an affected twin (not recorded which).

The rearrangement uses TRBV24-1 and TRBJ2-7; the D call from TCRdb, TRBD1, cannot be confirmed without DNA. The CDR3 sequence is 14 residues long. CDR1 and CDR2 (germline): KGHDR, SFDVKD. CDR3 region: CATSEAGGPHEQYF.

The chain employs TRBV5-1 and TRBJ1-2. CDR1 and CDR2 (germline): SGHRS, YFSETQ. The CDR3 totals 15 residues. The CDR3 region is CASSPKAGPNYGYTF.

The chain uses TRBV5-1 and TRBJ2-3; checking the TCRdb D call of TRBD2 is not possible without DNA. In germline, CDR1 is SGHRS, CDR2 YFSETQ. The CDR3 runs 16 residues. The CDR3: CASSVGLVLGTDTQYF. Looking up the rest from reference TRBV5-1 and TRBJ2-3 gives the full variable domain: KAGVTQTPRYLIKTRGQQVTLSCSPISGHRSVSWYQQTPGQGLQFLFEYFSETQRNKGNFPGRFSGRQFSNSRSEMNVSTLELGDSALYLCASSVGLVLGTDTQYFGPGTRLTVL.

The chain carries TRBV5-4 and TRBJ2-1; TCRdb proposes TRBD1, but this gene call is untestable without DNA. The length of the CDR3 is 15 residues. Per the germline V gene, CDR1 is SGHNT and CDR2 is YYREEE (reference sequence). The CDR3 here is CASSLETGISNEQFF.

The V and J genes are TRBV20-1 and TRBJ1-6. The germline CDR1 and CDR2 sequences are DFQATT and SNEGSKA (reference sequence). This CDR3 contains 17 residues. This CDR3 is CSARIGRTSSYNSPLHF.

This chain connects TRBV27 to TRBJ2-7; TCRdb's D call, TRBD2, is unchecked because there is no DNA. The CDR3 consists of 14 residues. Germline V CDR1 and CDR2: MNHEY, SMNVEV (reference sequence). CDR3 loop: CASSPGTPVGEQYF.

The chain links TRBV5-8 to TRBJ2-5. The germline V gene encodes CDR1 SGHTS and CDR2 YDEGEE. CDR3 size: 17 residues. This CDR3 is CASSLGAFQRRQETQYF.

The chain joins TRBV19 to TRBJ1-6. Per the germline V gene, CDR1 is LNHDA and CDR2 is SQIVND (reference sequence). This CDR3 is built from 13 residues. CDR3: CASSSWDNSPLHF.

J is TRBJ2-5 and V is TRBV28; with no DNA, the TCRdb D assignment of TRBD2 cannot be verified. The V gene's germline CDR1 is MDHEN and CDR2 SYDVKM. The CDR3 extends over 14 amino acids. The CDR3 loop reads CASSPASGGYRANF.

The rearrangement uses TRBV12-3 or TRBV12-4 and TRBJ2-1; TCRdb selects TRBD1, and the lack of DNA leaves this call unchecked. This CDR3 is built from 13 residues. CDR3: CASSTGQFLDEFF.

The chain joins TRBV7-9 to TRBJ2-7; TCRdb outputs TRBD1, but without DNA this stays unchecked. The germline gives CDR1 SEHNR, CDR2 FQNEAQ (reference sequence). CDR3 length: 13 residues. The chain's CDR3 is CASMGGANYEQYF.

This chain connects TRBV5-5 to TRBJ2-4; TCRdb reports TRBD2, a call that lacks DNA to check it against. Looked up from germline, CDR1 is SGHKS and CDR2 is YYEKEE (reference sequence). The CDR3 is 16 residues long. The chain's CDR3 is CASSPSFSLAKNIQYF.

This chain connects TRBV5-1 to TRBJ1-1; TCRdb's D call, TRBD1, is unchecked because there is no DNA. The CDR3 sequence is 14 residues long. CDR1 is SGHRS, CDR2 YFSETQ, per germline. CDR3 in amino acids: CASQYPGRNTEAFF. The whole variable domain, filled in from reference TRBV5-1 and TRBJ1-1, reads KAGVTQTPRYLIKTRGQQVTLSCSPISGHRSVSWYQQTPGQGLQFLFEYFSETQRNKGNFPGRFSGRQFSNSRSEMNVSTLELGDSALYLCASQYPGRNTEAFFGQGTRLTVV.

This chain joins TRBV18 and TRBJ1-1; the D call of TRBD1 rests on TCRdb alone, since no DNA is present to check it. Germline CDR1 is KGHSH and CDR2 is LQKENI. CDR3 length: 15 residues. CDR3 in amino acids: CASSPPGTINTEAFF.